The clone carrying this TCR beta chain has at least ten counts. The target antigen is unknown. This entry is derived from a study of T cells in Graves' hyperthyroidism and ophthalmopathy. Study-level information: The blood sample was taken at first diagnosis, before treatment began.

The CDR3 regions of TCR beta were amplified from RNA transcripts. First-round RT-PCR targeting the TCR CDR3 was performed with the HTBI primer set. Each CDR3 protein gets one entry after TCRdb re-called the multiplex PCR reads with MiXCR. In the table there are 300,000 to 350,000 distinct CDR3 sequences, around a fifth of which are singletons. An absence of ophthalmopathy progression within 18 months meant stable Graves' hyperthyroidism. Study results and caveats: Most thyroid clonotypes expanded above 0.001 were also detected in blood. Ophthalmopathy and stable hyperthyroidism were told apart by a 13 V-J model.

The sequencing sample was made of blood. The TCR originated in a woman in her forties or fifties with Graves' hyperthyroidism.

The CDR3 region has the DNA TGTGCCAGCTCACCACTGTCGAGTGAAAAACTGTTTTTT. This codes for CASSPLSSEKLFF. The V gene is TRBV18, the J gene TRBJ1-4; D is unresolved. Germline V gene lookup returns CDR1 KGHSH and CDR2 LQKENI. Trimming pared 1 base from V and 7 bases from J, leaving 7 bases between. This CDR3 is built from 13 residues.